This is a list of T cell receptor beta chains from one sample in a study of stem cell transplantation in POMP-related autoinflammatory disease. The assay was immunoSEQ multiplex PCR, and TCRdb's table has in-frame clones only and misses some. Of about 32,000 clones listed, just over 85% are singletons. The sample here was CD4+ T cells from PBMCs, taken before stem cell transplantation. These receptors all come from a human donor with POMP-related autoinflammation and immune dysregulation (PRAID). Both conserved end residues are part of each CDR3. The D gene is left open where the match is weak. Size tells how often a clone was seen (once, few, many) or the class of an expanded clone, and some rows leave it out.

TRBJ2-5 NA TRBV7-9 once TGTGCCAGCAGCTTTCTCCCCCACAGGCCACAAGAGACCCAGTACTTC CASSFLPHRPQETQYF
TRBJ2-7 TRBD2 TRBV5-6 NA TGTGCCAGCAGCTTGGGGCGGGAGCCGCAGTACTTC CASSLGREPQYF
TRBJ2-3 TRBD2 TRBV10-3 NA TGTGCCATCAGTGAGTCTCGGACTAGCGGGGGGGCCACAGATACGCAGTATTTT CAISESRTSGGATDTQYF
TRBJ2-7 NA TRBV11-2 NA TGTGCCAGCAGCTTACGTAGACAGGGAGGTGGATACGAGCAGTACTTC CASSLRRQGGGYEQYF
TRBJ1-2 TRBD1 TRBV6-1 NA TGTGCCAGCAGGAGGACAGGGGGCAGCTATGGCTACACCTTC CASRRTGGSYGYTF
TRBJ2-1 NA TRBV20-1 NA TGCAGTGCTAGAAAAATGAATGAGCAGTTCTTC CSARKMNEQFF
TRBJ1-6 NA TRBV7-2 NA TGTGCCAGCAGCTTATGGCAGGGGAATTCACCCCTCCACTTT CASSLWQGNSPLHF
TRBJ2-7 NA TRBV28 NA TGTGCCAGCAGTTCGCCTTCCTTGGACCTCCTCGAGCAGTACTTC CASSSPSLDLLEQYF
TRBJ2-7 TRBD2 TRBV6-1 NA TGTGCCAGCAGTGAAAGTCTAGCGGGAGGGCCTTCGTACTTC CASSESLAGGPSYF
TRBJ2-2 TRBD2 TRBV7-9 NA TGTGCCAGCACCATAGGGAGGGAAACCGGGGAGCTGTTTTTT CASTIGRETGELFF
TRBJ2-6 NA TRBV7-2 NA TGTGCCAGCAGCCTTGCCGGGACGCCAGTGACCGGGGCCAACGTCCTGACTTTC CASSLAGTPVTGANVLTF
TRBJ2-7 NA TRBV5-5 NA TGTGCCAGCAGCTTGGCCGTGGGAGGCGCCCTCTACGAGCAGTACTTC CASSLAVGGALYEQYF
TRBJ2-5 NA TRBV5-1 NA TGCGCCAGCAGCTTGGGCGGGACCCAAGAGACCCAGTACTTC CASSLGGTQETQYF
TRBJ2-3 TRBD2 TRBV7-2 NA TGTGCCAGCAGCTCCCGACAAGCGGGATTTGCAGATACGCAGTATTTT CASSSRQAGFADTQYF
TRBJ2-5 NA TRBV10-1 NA TGCGCCAGCAGTGAGGGTGGGGGTCCGGAGACCCAGTACTTC CASSEGGGPETQYF
TRBJ1-1 TRBD1 TRBV10-2 NA TGCGCCAGCAGTGAGTCAGGGGGCGTGGGTGAAGCTTTCTTT CASSESGGVGEAFF
TRBJ2-3 NA TRBV6-4 NA TGTGCCAGCAGTGACCGGGGGAGCACAGATACGCAGTATTTT CASSDRGSTDTQYF
TRBJ2-3 NA TRBV20-1 NA TGCAGTGCTAGCTTCGATACGCAGTATTTT CSASFDTQYF
TRBJ2-2 TRBD2 TRBV5-4 once TGTGCCAGCAGCTTGGGTAGCGGGGAGGGCACCGGGGAGCTGTTTTTT CASSLGSGEGTGELFF
TRBJ2-5 NA TRBV6-5 NA TGTGCCAGCAGTTACTCTTCCAGGGTAGAGACCCAGTACTTC CASSYSSRVETQYF
TRBJ2-5 NA TRBV9 once TGTGCCAGCAGCGCCGGAGGGGGACAAGAGACCCAGTACTTC CASSAGGGQETQYF
TRBJ1-5 NA TRBV19 few TGTGCCAGTAGTATAGAAGACAGCAGTGGCAATCAGCCCCAGCATTTT CASSIEDSSGNQPQHF